The T cell receptor beta chain described here comes from a study of human T cells and chemical hapten exposure. Looking at the study overall: Each week of the roughly 22-week study, patients had diphenylcyclopropenone applied to the scalp. TCR yield per sample varied, mainly due to pooled library volumes.

This clonotype occurred many times. This CDR3 contains 12 residues. Trimming pared 7 bases from V and 10 bases from J, leaving 15 bases between. Unique molecular identifiers were attached to individual cDNA molecules within the library. TCRdb re-analysed the RACE reads in MiXCR, keeping a single row per CDR3 protein. The data show approximately 85,000 distinct CDR3 sequences, around 9.6% seen once. As to time point: patch test 2, 6 weeks after DPC sensitization. Treatment specified: therapeutic diphenylcyclopropenone sensitization with weekly scalp DPC. The sample consisted of whole blood, taken in connection with sensitization to the hapten diphenylcyclopropenone (DPC). This clonotype originated in a woman younger than 45 with alopecia areata. Some clones in this sample may be carry-over from other donors' samples. The chain has TRBV12-3 or TRBV12-4 and TRBJ2-3; a possible D gene is TRBD1 (5 bases). DNA of the CDR3: TGTGCCAGCACCCAAAGGTTAGGGGCGCAGTATTTT. Translated, it gives CASTQRLGAQYF.